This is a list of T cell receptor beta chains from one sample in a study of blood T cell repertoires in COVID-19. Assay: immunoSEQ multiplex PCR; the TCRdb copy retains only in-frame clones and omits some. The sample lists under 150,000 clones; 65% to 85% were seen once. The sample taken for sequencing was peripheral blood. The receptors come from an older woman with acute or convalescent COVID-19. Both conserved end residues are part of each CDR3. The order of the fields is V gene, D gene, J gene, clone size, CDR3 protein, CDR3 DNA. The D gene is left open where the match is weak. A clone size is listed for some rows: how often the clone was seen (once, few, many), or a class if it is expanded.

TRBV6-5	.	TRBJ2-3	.	CASTYRGLATDTQYF	TGTGCCAGTACCTACAGAGGGTTAGCAACAGATACGCAGTATTTT
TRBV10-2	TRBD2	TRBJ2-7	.	CASSELTGRLAGYNYEQYF	TGCGCCAGCAGTGAGTTAACAGGAAGACTAGCGGGATACAACTACGAGCAGTACTTC
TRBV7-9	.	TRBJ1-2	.	CASSLVPGEYGYTF	TGTGCCAGCAGCTTAGTACCCGGGGAATATGGCTACACCTTC
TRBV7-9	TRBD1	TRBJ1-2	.	CASSSDRGGYTF	TGTGCCAGCAGCTCGGACAGGGGCGGCTACACCTTC
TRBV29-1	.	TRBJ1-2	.	CSAGRQGYGYTF	TGCAGCGCTGGACGGCAGGGTTATGGCTACACCTTC
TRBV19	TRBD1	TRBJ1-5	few	CASSTQGAAGNQPQHF	TGTGCCAGTAGTACACAGGGGGCTGCTGGCAATCAGCCCCAGCATTTT
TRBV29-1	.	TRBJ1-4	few	CSAAGPGGGKLFF	TGCAGCGCGGCGGGCCCCGGCGGGGGAAAACTGTTTTTT
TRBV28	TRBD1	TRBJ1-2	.	CASSSPQGDYGYTF	TGTGCCAGCAGTTCACCCCAGGGGGACTATGGCTACACCTTC
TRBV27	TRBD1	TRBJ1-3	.	CASSPDQGAYGNTIYF	TGTGCCAGCAGCCCTGACCAGGGGGCTTATGGAAACACCATATATTTT
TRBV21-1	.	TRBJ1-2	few	CASSKGLRDRRIIRRYGYTF	TGTGCCAGCAGCAAAGGCCTCCGGGACAGAAGGATTATCCGGCGGTATGGCTACACCTTC
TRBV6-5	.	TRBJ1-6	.	CATPLGSSYNSPLHF	TGTGCCACCCCGTTAGGGAGCTCCTATAATTCACCCCTCCACTTT
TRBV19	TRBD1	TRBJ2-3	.	CASNRGRDTQYF	TGTGCCAGCAACAGGGGCAGAGATACGCAGTATTTT
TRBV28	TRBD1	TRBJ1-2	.	CASSPGGTGPMSGYTF	TGTGCCAGCAGTCCGGGCGGGACAGGGCCGATGTCCGGCTACACCTTC
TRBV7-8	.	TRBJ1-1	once	CASSLAQRELNTEAFF	TGTGCCAGCAGCTTAGCCCAGCGGGAGCTGAACACTGAAGCTTTCTTT
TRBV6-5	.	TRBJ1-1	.	CASSYGRAGTEAFF	TGTGCCAGCAGTTATGGCAGGGCAGGCACTGAAGCTTTCTTT
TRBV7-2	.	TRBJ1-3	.	CASSLVVGSRGNTIYF	TGTGCCAGCAGCTTAGTGGTCGGCTCTAGAGGAAACACCATATATTTT
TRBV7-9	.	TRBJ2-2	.	CASSHAGRELTGELFF	TGTGCCAGCAGCCACGCAGGCAGGGAACTCACCGGGGAGCTGTTTTTT
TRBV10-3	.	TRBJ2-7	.	CAISEPGGREQYF	TGTGCCATCAGTGAGCCAGGTGGGCGCGAGCAGTACTTC
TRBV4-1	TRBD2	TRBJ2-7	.	CASSQGLAVNSYEQYF	TGCGCCAGCAGCCAGGGACTAGCGGTGAACTCCTACGAGCAGTACTTC
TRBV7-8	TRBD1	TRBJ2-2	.	CASSLAAGRGRHGELFF	TGTGCCAGCAGCTTAGCTGCTGGAAGGGGGCGCCACGGGGAGCTGTTTTTT
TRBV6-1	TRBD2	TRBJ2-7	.	CASSGGRGRGSYEQYF	TGTGCCAGCAGTGGAGGACGCGGGAGGGGGTCCTACGAGCAGTACTTC
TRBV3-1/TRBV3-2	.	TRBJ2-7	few	CASSQDVRLSYEQYF	TGTGCCAGCAGCCAAGATGTGAGACTCTCCTACGAGCAGTACTTC
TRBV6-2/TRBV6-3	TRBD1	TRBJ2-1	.	CASSPTGGSYNEQFF	TGTGCCAGCAGTCCGACAGGGGGTTCCTACAATGAGCAGTTCTTC
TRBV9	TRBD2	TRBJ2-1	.	CASSVGLAGDGEQFF	TGTGCCAGCAGCGTAGGACTAGCGGGAGATGGTGAGCAGTTCTTC
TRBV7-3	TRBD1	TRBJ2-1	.	CASSRRDSDNEQFF	TGTGCCAGCAGCCGACGGGACAGTGACAATGAGCAGTTCTTC
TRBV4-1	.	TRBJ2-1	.	CASSLILYNEQFF	TGCGCCAGCAGCCTAATTCTATACAATGAGCAGTTCTTC
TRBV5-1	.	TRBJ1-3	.	CASSLRQGISGNTIYF	TGCGCCAGCAGCTTGCGTCAGGGCATCTCTGGAAACACCATATATTTT
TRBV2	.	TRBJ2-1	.	CASSYRVVDEQFF	TGTGCCAGCAGCTACAGGGTAGTCGATGAGCAGTTCTTC
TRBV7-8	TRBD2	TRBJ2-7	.	CASSPRGTTYEQYF	TGTGCCAGCAGCCCGCGTGGGACTACATACGAGCAGTACTTC
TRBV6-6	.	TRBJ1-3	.	CASSNLGQLSGNTIYF	TGTGCCAGCAGTAACCTGGGACAACTCTCTGGAAACACCATATATTTT
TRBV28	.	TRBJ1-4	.	CASSWGVKEKLFF	TGTGCCAGCAGTTGGGGGGTAAAGGAAAAACTGTTTTTT
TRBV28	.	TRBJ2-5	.	CASRPLTVQETQYF	TGTGCCAGCAGACCACTTACAGTCCAAGAGACCCAGTACTTC
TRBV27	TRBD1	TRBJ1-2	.	CASARDRANYGYTF	TGTGCCAGCGCTCGGGACAGAGCTAACTATGGCTACACCTTC
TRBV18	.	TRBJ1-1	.	CASSLTVQTEAFF	TGTGCCAGCTCACTGACGGTACAGACTGAAGCTTTCTTT
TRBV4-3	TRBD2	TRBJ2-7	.	CASSQVAGLAYEQYF	TGCGCCAGCAGCCAAGTTGCGGGACTAGCGTACGAGCAGTACTTC
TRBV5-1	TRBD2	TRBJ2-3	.	CASSLLAGGLLDTQYF	TGCGCCAGCAGCTTACTAGCGGGAGGGCTGTTGGATACGCAGTATTTT
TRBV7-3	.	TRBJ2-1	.	CASPTRHNEQFF	TGTGCCAGCCCGACTAGACACAATGAGCAGTTCTTC
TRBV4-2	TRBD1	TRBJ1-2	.	CASSQGTGSGYTF	TGTGCCAGCAGCCAAGGGACAGGAAGTGGCTACACCTTC
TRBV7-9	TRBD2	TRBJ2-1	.	CASSLPGLAADNEQFF	TGTGCCAGCAGCTTACCCGGACTAGCAGCCGACAATGAGCAGTTCTTC
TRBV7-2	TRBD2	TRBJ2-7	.	CASSLRASGTYEQYF	TGTGCCAGCAGCTTACGAGCTAGCGGGACCTACGAGCAGTACTTC
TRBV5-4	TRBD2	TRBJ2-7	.	CASSLARSGSRGEQYF	TGTGCCAGCAGCTTGGCTCGCAGCGGGAGCCGGGGCGAGCAGTACTTC
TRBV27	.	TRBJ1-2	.	CASKQGGNGYTF	TGTGCCAGCAAACAGGGTGGGAATGGCTACACCTTC
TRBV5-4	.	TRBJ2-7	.	CASRRPTGTFYEQYF	TGTGCCAGCAGAAGACCCACAGGGACATTCTACGAGCAGTACTTC
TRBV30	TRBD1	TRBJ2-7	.	CAWSGTGSSYEQYF	TGTGCCTGGAGTGGGACAGGGTCCTCCTACGAGCAGTACTTC
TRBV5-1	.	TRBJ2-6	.	CASSLGRANGANVLTF	TGCGCCAGCAGCTTGGGCAGGGCAAACGGGGCCAACGTCCTGACTTTC
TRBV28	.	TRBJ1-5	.	CASSFSRAVIQPQHF	TGTGCCAGCAGTTTTTCCAGGGCCGTAATTCAGCCCCAGCATTTT
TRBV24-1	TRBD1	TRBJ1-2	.	CATSAGQPPDGYTF	TGTGCCACCAGTGCGGGACAGCCCCCTGATGGCTACACCTTC
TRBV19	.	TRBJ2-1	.	CASRLPNGNEQFF	TGTGCCAGTAGACTCCCCAACGGCAATGAGCAGTTCTTC
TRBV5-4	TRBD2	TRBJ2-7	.	CASRGLAGGPTYEQYF	TGTGCCAGCAGGGGACTAGCGGGAGGGCCTACCTACGAGCAGTACTTC
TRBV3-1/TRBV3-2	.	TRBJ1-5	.	CASSQGRGPQHF	TGTGCCAGCAGCCAGGGAAGGGGGCCCCAGCATTTT
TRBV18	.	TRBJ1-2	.	CASSPGPTGGYGYTF	TGTGCCAGCTCACCCGGGCCGACTGGAGGCTATGGCTACACCTTC
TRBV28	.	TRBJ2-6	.	CASSKPGANVLTF	TGTGCCAGCAGTAAGCCTGGGGCCAACGTCCTGACTTTC
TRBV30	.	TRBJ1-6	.	CAWSEESGSPLHF	TGTGCCTGGAGTGAAGAGAGCGGGTCACCCCTCCACTTT
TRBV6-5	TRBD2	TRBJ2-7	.	CASSRTSGGPYEQYF	TGTGCCAGCAGCCGGACTAGCGGAGGACCCTACGAGCAGTACTTC
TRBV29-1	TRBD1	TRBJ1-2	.	CSVSRDQGDYGYTF	TGCAGCGTTTCTAGGGACCAGGGGGACTATGGCTACACCTTC
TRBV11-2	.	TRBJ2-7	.	CASSFWRGVAGEQYF	TGTGCCAGCAGCTTCTGGAGAGGGGTGGCGGGGGAGCAGTACTTC
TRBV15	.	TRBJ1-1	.	CATSRGPDTEAFF	TGTGCCACCAGCAGAGGGCCTGACACTGAAGCTTTCTTT
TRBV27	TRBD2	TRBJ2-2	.	CASNATSGKSGELFF	TGTGCCAGCAACGCGACTAGCGGGAAATCCGGGGAGCTGTTTTTT
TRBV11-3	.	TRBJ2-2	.	CASSLTSGWVAGELFF	TGTGCCAGCAGCCTTACATCGGGGTGGGTTGCCGGGGAGCTGTTTTTT